By sample share, the clone carrying this TCR beta chain is medium-sized (0.01 to 0.1%). The data were taken from a study of prognosis after radiotherapy for stage I lung cancer. Study overall: Enrolled patients (approximately 14 men, roughly six women) had a median age of roughly 74 years and an age range of roughly 50 to 85 years.

The TCR beta CDR3 region was amplified from genomic DNA, with two rounds of multiplex PCR being used for the amplification. Primers targeting each individual TRBV and TRBJ gene were applied in first-round PCR. TCRdb re-called the multiplex PCR reads through MiXCR, storing one row per CDR3 protein. The data contain some 14,000 distinct CDR3 sequences, roughly a third of them singletons. Blood was drawn (roughly 6.1 milliliters of peripheral blood) at each of two time points. V gave up 7 bases and J gave up 6 bases, with 13 bases separating them. The germline V gene encodes CDR1 MNHNS and CDR2 SASEGT. CDR3 length: 13 residues.

The source is a donor over 45 with non-small cell lung cancer. This chain connects TRBV6-1 to TRBJ1-5; D perhaps matches TRBD1 (5 bases). The material sequenced was PBMCs, taken before or after stereotactic body radiation therapy (not recorded which). CDR3 sequence: CASTQGASQPQHF. The CDR3 DNA is TGTGCCAGCACCCAAGGGGCTAGTCAGCCCCAGCATTTT.